The clone carrying this TCR beta chain has ten or more counts. TCRdb processed the 5' RACE reads anew with MiXCR; each CDR3 protein has one entry. The repertoire holds tens of thousands of distinct CDR3 sequences, over 12% seen once, with around two fifths in the top ten. This CDR3 spans 16 amino acids. The germline V gene has CDR1 SGHRS and CDR2 YFSETQ. V lost 7 bases, J lost 0 bases, and 6 bases stayed unmatched. This specimen belongs to a study of T-cell memory formation after mild COVID-19. This chain links TRBV5-1 with TRBJ2-2; the match to TRBD2 covers 10 bases. The sequence was collected from a man aged 18 to 29 who had mild COVID-19 (a few samples of this study predate the infection). Cell type and time point are not known. Sequenced: PBMCs or a T cell subset sorted from them (not recorded which). CDR3 sequence (DNA): TGCGCCAGCTGGGTCGGACTAGCGGCGAACACCGGGGAGCTGTTTTTT. Amino acid sequence: CASWVGLAANTGELFF.